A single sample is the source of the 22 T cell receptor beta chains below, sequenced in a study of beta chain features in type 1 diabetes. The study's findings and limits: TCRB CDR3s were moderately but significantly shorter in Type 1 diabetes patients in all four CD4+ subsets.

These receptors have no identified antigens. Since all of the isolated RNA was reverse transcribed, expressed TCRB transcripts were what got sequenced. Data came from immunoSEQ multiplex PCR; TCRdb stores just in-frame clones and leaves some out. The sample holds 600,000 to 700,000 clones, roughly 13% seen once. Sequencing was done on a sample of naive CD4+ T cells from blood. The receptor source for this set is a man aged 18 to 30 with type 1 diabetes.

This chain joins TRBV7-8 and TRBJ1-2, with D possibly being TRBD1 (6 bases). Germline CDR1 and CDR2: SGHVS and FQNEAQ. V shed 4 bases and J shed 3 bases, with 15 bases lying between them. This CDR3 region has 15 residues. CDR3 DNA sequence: TGTGCCAGCAGCTCTCTGGGGGCCGTAGACTATGGCTACACCTTC. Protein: CASSSLGAVDYGYTF.

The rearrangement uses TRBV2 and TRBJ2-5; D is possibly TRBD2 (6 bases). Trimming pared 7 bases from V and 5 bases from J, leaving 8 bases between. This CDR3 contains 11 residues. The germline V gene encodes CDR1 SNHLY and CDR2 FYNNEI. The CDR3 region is CASTAGETQYF. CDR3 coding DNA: TGTGCCAGCACCGCGGGGGAGACCCAGTACTTC.

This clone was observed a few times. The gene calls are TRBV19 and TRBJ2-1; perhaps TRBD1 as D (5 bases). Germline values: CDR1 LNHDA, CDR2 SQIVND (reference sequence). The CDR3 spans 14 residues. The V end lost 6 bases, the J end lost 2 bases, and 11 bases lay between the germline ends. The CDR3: CASRPETAYNEQFF. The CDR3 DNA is TGTGCCAGTAGACCAGAGACAGCCTACAATGAGCAGTTCTTC.

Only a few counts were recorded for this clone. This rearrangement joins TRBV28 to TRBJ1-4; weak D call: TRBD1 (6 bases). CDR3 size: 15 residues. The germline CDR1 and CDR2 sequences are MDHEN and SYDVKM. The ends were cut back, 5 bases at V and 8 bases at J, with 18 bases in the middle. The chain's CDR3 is CASSRPRTEREKLFF. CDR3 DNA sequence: TGTGCCAGCAGTCGGCCAAGGACAGAGAGAGAAAAACTGTTTTTT.

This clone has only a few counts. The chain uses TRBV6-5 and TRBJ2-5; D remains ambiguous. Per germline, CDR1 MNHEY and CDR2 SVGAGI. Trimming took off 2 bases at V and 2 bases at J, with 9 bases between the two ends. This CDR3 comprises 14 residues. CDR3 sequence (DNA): TGTGCCAGCAGTTACATAGGCGATCAAGAGACCCAGTACTTC. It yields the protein CASSYIGDQETQYF.

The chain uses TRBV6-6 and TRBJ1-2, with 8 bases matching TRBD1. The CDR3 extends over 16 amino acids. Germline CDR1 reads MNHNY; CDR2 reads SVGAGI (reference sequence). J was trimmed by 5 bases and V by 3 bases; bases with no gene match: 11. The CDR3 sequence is CASSYQTRGQKYGYTF. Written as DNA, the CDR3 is TGTGCCAGCAGTTATCAAACCAGGGGGCAAAAGTATGGCTACACCTTC.

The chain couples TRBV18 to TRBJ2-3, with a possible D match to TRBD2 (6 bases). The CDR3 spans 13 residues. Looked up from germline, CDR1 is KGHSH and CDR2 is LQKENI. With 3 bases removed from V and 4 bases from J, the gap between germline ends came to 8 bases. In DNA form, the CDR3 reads TGTGCCAGCTCACCCGGGGAGGCAGATACGCAGTATTTT. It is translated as CASSPGEADTQYF.

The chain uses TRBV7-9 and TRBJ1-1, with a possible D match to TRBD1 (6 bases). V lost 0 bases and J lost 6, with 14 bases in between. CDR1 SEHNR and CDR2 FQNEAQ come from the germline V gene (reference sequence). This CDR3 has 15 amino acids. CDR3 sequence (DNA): TGTGCCAGCAGCTTAGCGGGGGCTGCTTTCCCTGAAGCTTTCTTT. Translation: CASSLAGAAFPEAFF.

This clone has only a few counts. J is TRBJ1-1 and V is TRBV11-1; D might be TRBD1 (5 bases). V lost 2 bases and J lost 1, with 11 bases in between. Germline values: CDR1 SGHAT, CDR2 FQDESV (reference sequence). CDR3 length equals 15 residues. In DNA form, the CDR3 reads TGTGCCAGCAGCTTATCGCAGGGACCGAACACTGAAGCTTTCTTT. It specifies CASSLSQGPNTEAFF.

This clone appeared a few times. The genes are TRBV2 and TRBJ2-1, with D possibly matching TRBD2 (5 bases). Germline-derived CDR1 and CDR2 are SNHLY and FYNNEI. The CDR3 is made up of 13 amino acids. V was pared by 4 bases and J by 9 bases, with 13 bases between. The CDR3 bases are TGTGCCAGCAGTGTATCGGCGGGCGGTGAGCAGTTCTTC. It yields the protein CASSVSAGGEQFF.

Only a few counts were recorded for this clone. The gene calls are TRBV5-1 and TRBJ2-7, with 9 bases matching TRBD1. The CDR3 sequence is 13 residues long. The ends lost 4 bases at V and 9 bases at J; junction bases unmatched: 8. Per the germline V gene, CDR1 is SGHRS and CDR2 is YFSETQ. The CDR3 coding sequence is TGCGCCAGCAGCCACGGGACAGGGTCGGGGCAGTACTTC. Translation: CASSHGTGSGQYF.

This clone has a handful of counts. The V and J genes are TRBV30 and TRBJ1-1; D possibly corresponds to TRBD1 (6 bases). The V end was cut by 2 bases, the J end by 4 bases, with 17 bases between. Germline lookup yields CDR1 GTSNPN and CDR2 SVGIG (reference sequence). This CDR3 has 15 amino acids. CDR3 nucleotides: TGTGCCTGGAGTTTCTCATCGGGGGGCCTCACTGAAGCTTTCTTT. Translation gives CAWSFSSGGLTEAFF.

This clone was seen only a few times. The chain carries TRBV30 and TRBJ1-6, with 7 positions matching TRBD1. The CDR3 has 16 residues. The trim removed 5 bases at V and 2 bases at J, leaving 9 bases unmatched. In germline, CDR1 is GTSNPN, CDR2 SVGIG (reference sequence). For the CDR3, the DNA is TGTGCCTGGCTCCCATCCGGGACAGCCTATAATTCACCCCTCCACTTT. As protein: CAWLPSGTAYNSPLHF.

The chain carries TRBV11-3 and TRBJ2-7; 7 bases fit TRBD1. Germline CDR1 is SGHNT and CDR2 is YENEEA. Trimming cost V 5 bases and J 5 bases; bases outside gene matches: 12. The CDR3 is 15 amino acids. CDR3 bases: TGTGCCAGCAGCAGCCGACAGGGTAGTGTCCACGAGCAGTACTTC. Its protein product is CASSSRQGSVHEQYF.

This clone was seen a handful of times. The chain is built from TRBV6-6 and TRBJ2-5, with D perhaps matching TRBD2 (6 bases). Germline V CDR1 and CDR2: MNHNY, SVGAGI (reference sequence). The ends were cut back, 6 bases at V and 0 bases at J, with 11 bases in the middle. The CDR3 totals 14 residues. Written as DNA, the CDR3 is TGTGCCAGCAGCAAGCGGGCGTACCAAGAGACCCAGTACTTC. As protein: CASSKRAYQETQYF.

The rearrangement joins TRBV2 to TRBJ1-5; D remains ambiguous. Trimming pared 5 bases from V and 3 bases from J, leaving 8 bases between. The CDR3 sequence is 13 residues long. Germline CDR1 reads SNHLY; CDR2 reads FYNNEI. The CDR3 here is CASSPEDNQPQHF. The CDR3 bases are TGTGCCAGCAGTCCGGAGGACAATCAGCCCCAGCATTTT.

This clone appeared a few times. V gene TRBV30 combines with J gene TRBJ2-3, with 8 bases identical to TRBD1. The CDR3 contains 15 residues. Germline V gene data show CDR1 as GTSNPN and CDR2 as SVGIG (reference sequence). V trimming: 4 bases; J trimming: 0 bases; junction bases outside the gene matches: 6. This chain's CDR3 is CAWTYRQGSTDTQYF. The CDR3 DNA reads TGTGCCTGGACTTATAGACAGGGGAGCACAGATACGCAGTATTTT. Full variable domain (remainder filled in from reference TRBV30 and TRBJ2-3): SQTIHQWPATLVQPVGSPLSLECTVEGTSNPNLYWYRQAAGRGLQLLFYSVGIGQISSEVPQNLSASRPQDRQFILSSKKLLLSDSGFYLCAWTYRQGSTDTQYFGPGTRLTVL.

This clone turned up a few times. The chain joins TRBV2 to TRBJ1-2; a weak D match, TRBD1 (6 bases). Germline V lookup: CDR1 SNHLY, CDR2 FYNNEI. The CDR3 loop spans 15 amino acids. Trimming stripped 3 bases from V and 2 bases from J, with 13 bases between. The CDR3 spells CASSDSGTPNYGYTF. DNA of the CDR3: TGTGCCAGCAGTGACTCCGGGACACCAAACTATGGCTACACCTTC.

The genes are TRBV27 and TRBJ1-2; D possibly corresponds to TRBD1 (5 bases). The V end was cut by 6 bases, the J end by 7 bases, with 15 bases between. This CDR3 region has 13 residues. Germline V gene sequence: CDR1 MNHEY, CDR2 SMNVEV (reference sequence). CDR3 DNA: TGTGCCAGCAGACCCGACGGGACCGGTGGCTACACCTTC. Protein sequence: CASRPDGTGGYTF.

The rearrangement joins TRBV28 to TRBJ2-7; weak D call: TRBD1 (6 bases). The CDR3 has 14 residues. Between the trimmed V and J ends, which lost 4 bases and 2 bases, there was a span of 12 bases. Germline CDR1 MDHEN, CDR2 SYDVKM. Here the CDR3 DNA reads TGTGCCAGCAGTTCCGGACAGCAGCCCTACGAGCAGTACTTC. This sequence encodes CASSSGQQPYEQYF.

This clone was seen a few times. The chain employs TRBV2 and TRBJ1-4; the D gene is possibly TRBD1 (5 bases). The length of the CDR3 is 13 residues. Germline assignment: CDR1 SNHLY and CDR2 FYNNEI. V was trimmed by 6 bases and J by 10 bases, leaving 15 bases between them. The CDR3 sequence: CASRGDGFGKLFF. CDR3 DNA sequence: TGTGCCAGCAGGGGGGACGGGTTCGGAAAACTGTTTTTT.

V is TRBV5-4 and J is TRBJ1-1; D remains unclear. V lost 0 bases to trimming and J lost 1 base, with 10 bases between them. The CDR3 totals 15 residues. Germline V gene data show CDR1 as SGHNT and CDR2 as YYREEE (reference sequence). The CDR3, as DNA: TGTGCCAGCAGCTTGGGAACAGCTCCGAACACTGAAGCTTTCTTT. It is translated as CASSLGTAPNTEAFF.